The clone carrying this TCR beta chain was counted a few times. The target antigen is unknown. The CDR3 end falls 3 residues outside the read, so it is completed with the germline J gene. The sample originates from a study of T cell clonality in common variable immunodeficiency. Study-wide points: Authors noted CVID clonality's cause needs subpopulation repertoire sequencing. Common variable immunodeficiency TCR beta sequences reportedly had fewer deletions and N-nucleotide insertions.

The germline V gene encodes CDR1 SGHAT and CDR2 FQNNGV. The CDR3 runs 14 residues. With 7 bases clipped from V and 7 bases from J, the junction kept 12 bases outside the gene matches. The data were produced by immunoSEQ multiplex PCR, yet TCRdb's version contains in-frame clones alone and is incomplete. The table lists some 22,000 clones, with no singletons. Diagnosis required reduced IgG, IgA and/or IgM with specific antibody deficiency. Donors gave 5 to 8 ml heparinized peripheral whole blood. The chain couples TRBV11-2 to TRBJ1-2, with 7 bases matching TRBD1. Material for sequencing was peripheral blood mononuclear cells. The receptor was isolated from a human donor with common variable immunodeficiency. The chain's CDR3 is CASTREGARFGYTF. The part of the CDR3 DNA that was read is TGTGCCAGCACAAGGGAGGGGGCGAGATTTGGC. Full variable domain (rest looked up from reference TRBV11-2 and TRBJ1-2): EAGVAQSPRYKIIEKRQSVAFWCNPISGHATLYWYQQILGQGPKLLIQFQNNGVVDDSQLPKDRFSAERLKGVDSTLKIQPAKLEDSAVYLCASTREGARFGYTFGSGTRLTVV.